The TCR beta chain described here comes from a study of spatial heterogeneity in lung cancer. Study-wide context: There were, on average, more than 9.5 raw-read appearances for each unique TCR and UMI combination.

TCR cDNA molecules each carried a unique molecular identifier. TCRdb re-called the 5' RACE reads with MiXCR, one entry per CDR3 protein. The sample consists of about 3,200 distinct CDR3 sequences, 15% to 20% of them appearing once. Sample share makes this clonotype medium-sized (0.01 to 0.1%). Time point indicated: sample taken at primary tumor resection. Sequencing covered unsorted whole RNA taken from tumor, nontumor lung or frozen PBMC. A total of fewer than 80 untreated early-stage non-small cell lung cancer patients served as donors. V was shortened by 4 bases and J by 5 bases, with 12 bases between the two germline ends. This CDR3 has 14 amino acids. The V gene's germline CDR1 is SGHTA and CDR2 FQGNSA.

The chain couples TRBV7-2 to TRBJ2-1; no clear D gene. This TCR derives from a female donor with early-stage non-small cell lung cancer. Sequenced material: PBMCs, taken at surgery. The CDR3 region has the DNA TGTGCCAGCAGCTCCCTGTCCGGCAACAATGAGCAGTTCTTC. As protein: CASSSLSGNNEQFF.